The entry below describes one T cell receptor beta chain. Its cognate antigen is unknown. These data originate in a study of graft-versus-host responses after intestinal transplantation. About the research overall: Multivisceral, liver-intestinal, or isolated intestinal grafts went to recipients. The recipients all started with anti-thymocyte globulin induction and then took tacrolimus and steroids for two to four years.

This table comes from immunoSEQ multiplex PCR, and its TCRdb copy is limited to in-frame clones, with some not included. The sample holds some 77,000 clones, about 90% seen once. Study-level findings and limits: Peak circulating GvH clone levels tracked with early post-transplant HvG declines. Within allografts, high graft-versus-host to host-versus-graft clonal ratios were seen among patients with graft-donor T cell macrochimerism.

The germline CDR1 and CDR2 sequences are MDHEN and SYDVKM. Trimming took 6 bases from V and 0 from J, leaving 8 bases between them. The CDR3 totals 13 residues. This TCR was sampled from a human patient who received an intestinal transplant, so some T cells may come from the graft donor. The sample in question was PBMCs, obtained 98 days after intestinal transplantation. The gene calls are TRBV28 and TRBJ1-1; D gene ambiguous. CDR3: CASRPTLNTEAFF. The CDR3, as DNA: TGTGCCAGCAGGCCGACATTGAACACTGAAGCTTTCTTT.